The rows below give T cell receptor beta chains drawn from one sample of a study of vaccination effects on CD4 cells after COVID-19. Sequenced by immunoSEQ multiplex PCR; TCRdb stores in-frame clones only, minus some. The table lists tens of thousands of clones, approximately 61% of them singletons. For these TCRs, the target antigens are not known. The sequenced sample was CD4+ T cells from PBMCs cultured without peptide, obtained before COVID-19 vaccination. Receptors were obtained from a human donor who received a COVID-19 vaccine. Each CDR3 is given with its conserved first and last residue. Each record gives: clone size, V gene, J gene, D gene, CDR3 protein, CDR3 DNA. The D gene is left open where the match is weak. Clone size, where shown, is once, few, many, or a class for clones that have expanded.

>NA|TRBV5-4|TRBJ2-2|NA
CASSLDSRITGELFF
TGTGCCAGCAGCCTCGACAGTAGGATCACCGGGGAGCTGTTTTTT
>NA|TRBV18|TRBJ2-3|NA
CASSPGGGADTQYF
TGTGCCAGCTCACCAGGGGGGGGCGCAGATACGCAGTATTTT
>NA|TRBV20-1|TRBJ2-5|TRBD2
CSASPTSGRSSTQYF
TGCAGTGCTAGTCCGACTAGCGGGAGAAGTTCGACCCAGTACTTC
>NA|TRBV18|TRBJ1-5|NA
CASSPSGDPYQPQHF
TGTGCCAGCTCACCGTCGGGTGATCCCTATCAGCCCCAGCATTTT
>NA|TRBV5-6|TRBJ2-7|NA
CASSLQGWGQYF
TGTGCCAGCAGCTTACAGGGATGGGGGCAGTACTTC
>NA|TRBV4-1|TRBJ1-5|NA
CASSPQAGPRLNQPQHF
TGCGCCAGCAGCCCCCAAGCAGGACCGCGGCTCAATCAGCCCCAGCATTTT
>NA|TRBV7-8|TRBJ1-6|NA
CASSPSQVRGSPLHF
TGTGCCAGCAGCCCATCACAGGTTAGGGGTTCACCCCTCCACTTT
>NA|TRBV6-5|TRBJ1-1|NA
CASMVLNTEAFF
TGTGCCAGCATGGTCCTGAACACTGAAGCTTTCTTT
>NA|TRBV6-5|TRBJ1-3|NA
CASNPQAGGNTIYF
TGTGCCAGCAATCCCCAGGCGGGAGGAAACACCATATATTTT
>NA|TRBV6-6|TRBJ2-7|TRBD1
CASRRTGGLYEQYF
TGTGCCAGCAGGAGGACAGGGGGCCTGTACGAGCAGTACTTC
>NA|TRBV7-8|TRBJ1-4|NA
CASSLRKNLNEKLFF
TGTGCCAGCAGCTTACGGAAGAATCTAAATGAAAAACTGTTTTTT
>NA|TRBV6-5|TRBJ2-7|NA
CASSTRAVSGWQYF
TGTGCCAGCAGTACCAGAGCGGTCTCCGGGTGGCAGTACTTC
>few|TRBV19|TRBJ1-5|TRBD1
CASSTTDRSNQPQHF
TGTGCCAGTAGTACAACGGACAGGAGCAATCAGCCCCAGCATTTT
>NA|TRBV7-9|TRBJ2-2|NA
CASSLYDSLNTGELFF
TGTGCCAGCAGCTTATACGACAGTTTGAACACCGGGGAGCTGTTTTTT
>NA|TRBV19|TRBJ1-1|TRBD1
CASSIGTGFEAFF
TGTGCCAGTAGTATCGGGACAGGCTTTGAAGCTTTCTTT
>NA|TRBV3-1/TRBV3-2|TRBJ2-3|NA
CASSQSGVKRTQYF
TGTGCCAGCAGCCAGTCCGGGGTAAAGCGGACGCAGTATTTT
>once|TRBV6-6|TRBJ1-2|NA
CASSYSRQLSGGYTF
TGTGCCAGCAGCTACTCCCGACAACTATCCGGGGGCTACACCTTC
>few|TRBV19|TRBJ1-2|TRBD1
CASSGGPYGYTF
TGTGCCAGTTCAGGGGGGCCCTATGGCTACACCTTC
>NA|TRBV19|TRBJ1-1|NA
CASSIDLLGESNTEAFF
TGTGCCAGTAGTATAGACTTGTTAGGGGAATCGAACACTGAAGCTTTCTTT
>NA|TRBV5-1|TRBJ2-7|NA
CASSLLRDSYEQYF
TGCGCCAGCAGCTTGCTCCGGGATAGCTACGAGCAGTACTTC
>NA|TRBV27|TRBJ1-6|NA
CASRGPTKGPLHF
TGTGCCAGCAGAGGACCTACCAAGGGACCCCTCCACTTT
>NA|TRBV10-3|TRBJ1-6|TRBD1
CAISGGGQRNSPLHF
TGTGCCATCAGTGGGGGGGGACAGAGGAATTCACCCCTCCACTTT
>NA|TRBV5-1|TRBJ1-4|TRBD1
CASSRDRATNEKLFF
TGCGCCAGCAGCAGGGACAGAGCAACTAATGAAAAACTGTTTTTT
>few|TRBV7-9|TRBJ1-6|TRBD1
CASSGDSYNSPLHF
TGTGCCAGCAGCGGGGACAGCTATAATTCACCCCTCCACTTT
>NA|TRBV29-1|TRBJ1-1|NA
CSVEGVRGSTTEAFF
TGCAGCGTTGAAGGGGTTCGGGGCTCGACGACTGAAGCTTTCTTT
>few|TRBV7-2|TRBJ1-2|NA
CASSPLLGNYGYTF
TGTGCCAGCAGCCCTTTATTAGGCAACTATGGCTACACCTTC
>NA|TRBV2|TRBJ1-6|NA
CASNRRLTRSPLHF
TGTGCCAGCAACCGGAGATTAACTCGGTCACCCCTCCACTTT
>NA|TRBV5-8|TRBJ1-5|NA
CASSRTTGLGNQPQHF
TGTGCCAGCAGCCGCACGACAGGCTTAGGGAATCAGCCCCAGCATTTT
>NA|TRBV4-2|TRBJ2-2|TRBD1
CASSLGQGAFDTGELFF
TGTGCCAGCAGTTTAGGACAGGGGGCCTTTGACACCGGGGAGCTGTTTTTT
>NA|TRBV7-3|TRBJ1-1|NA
CASSAHQDTEAFF
TGTGCCAGCAGCGCGCACCAGGACACTGAAGCTTTCTTT
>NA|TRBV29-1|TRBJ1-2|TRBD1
CSVAQGARANYGYTF
TGCAGCGTTGCACAGGGGGCGAGAGCTAACTATGGCTACACCTTC
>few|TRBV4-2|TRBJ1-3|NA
CASSPQVFGNTIYF
TGTGCCAGCAGCCCCCAGGTGTTTGGAAACACCATATATTTT
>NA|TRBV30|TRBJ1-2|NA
CAWSVFARSNYGYTF
TGTGCCTGGAGTGTATTCGCCAGGTCTAACTATGGCTACACCTTC
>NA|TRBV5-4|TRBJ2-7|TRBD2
CASSAGLAGTYEQYF
TGTGCCAGCAGCGCCGGACTAGCGGGGACCTACGAGCAGTACTTC
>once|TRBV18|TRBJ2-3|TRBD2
CASSPPISGGSPTDTQYF
TGTGCCAGCTCACCACCCATCTCGGGGGGGAGCCCCACAGATACGCAGTATTTT
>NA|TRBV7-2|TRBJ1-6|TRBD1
CASSLVGIMGTEGSPLHF
TGTGCCAGCAGCTTAGTAGGGATAATGGGGACAGAAGGATCACCCCTCCACTTT
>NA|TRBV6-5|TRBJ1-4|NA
CASSPRGVKLFF
TGTGCCAGCAGCCCGAGGGGGGTAAAACTGTTTTTT
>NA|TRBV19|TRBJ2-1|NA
CASSMMGGAAYNEQFF
TGTGCCAGTAGTATGATGGGGGGGGCGGCCTACAATGAGCAGTTCTTC
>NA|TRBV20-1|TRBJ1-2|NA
CSASNRVRSYGYTF
TGCAGTGCTAGTAACAGGGTCAGGAGCTATGGCTACACCTTC
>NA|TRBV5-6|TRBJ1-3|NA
CASSLDPGFSGNTIYF
TGTGCCAGCAGCTTGGATCCCGGGTTCTCTGGAAACACCATATATTTT
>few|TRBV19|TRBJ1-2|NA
CASSPVGLYGYTF
TGTGCCAGTAGCCCCGTGGGACTCTATGGCTACACCTTC